The subject of this entry is one T cell receptor (beta chain). The data belong to a study of T-cell memory formation after mild COVID-19. The CDR3 consists of 15 residues. Looked up from germline, CDR1 is SGHTA and CDR2 is FQGTGA. The V gene end was trimmed by 3 bases and the J gene end by 4 bases; junction bases not matched to a gene: 4. TCRdb re-derived calls from the 5' RACE reads in MiXCR, one entry per CDR3 protein. The sample lists roughly 580,000 distinct CDR3 sequences; about a sixth were seen once. Sequencing was performed on PBMCs or a T cell subset sorted from them (not recorded which). The chain is built from TRBV7-3 and TRBJ1-3, with 9 bases lining up with TRBD1. This TCR derives from an adult woman who had mild COVID-19 (a few samples of this study predate the infection). Cell type and time point are not known. CDR3 nucleotide sequence: TGTGCCAGCAGCTTGGGGACAGGGTTCGGAAACACCATATATTTT. This sequence encodes CASSLGTGFGNTIYF.